This T cell receptor (beta chain) appears in the sequencing data of a study of T cells expressing NK-cell markers. Study results and limitations: Expanded NKG2C+ T cell clones were not confirmed as HCMV-specific. NKG2C+ dominant clonotype frequencies in 5 or 6 donors were about 1.0-8% of CD8+ T cells. There were a few donors in whom these clonotypes also led the CD3+CD56-NKG2C+ fraction.

The germline CDR1 and CDR2 sequences are DFQATT and SNEGSKA (reference sequence). The CDR3 length is 17 residues. Concerning this clonotype itself: Its antigen is unidentified.

Libraries used 5'RACE template switching adding universal primer site and UMIs. From its re-call of the 5' RACE reads, TCRdb lists each CDR3 protein once, without DNA. This table holds about 550,000 distinct CDR3 sequences. This receptor was taken from a man between 18 and 35 years old in good health. The sequenced sample consisted of blood T cells: a sorted CD56 or NKG2C T cell subset, CD4+ or CD8+ T cells, or bulk PBMC T cells (not recorded which). This sequence joins TRBV20-1 and TRBJ2-7; TCRdb's D call of TRBD2 is untestable without DNA. This chain's CDR3 is CSAHPGLAGVGSYEQYF.